The T cell receptor beta chain under discussion was sequenced for a study of cytomegalovirus exposure and HLA in healthy donors. Study observations and caveats: Cytomegalovirus association was listed for about 160 TCR beta chains.

As regards this clone: As yet, its antigen is unknown.

CDR3 length: 17 residues. V trimming: 5 bases; J trimming: 9 bases; junction bases outside the gene matches: 14. The V gene's germline CDR1 is LNHDA and CDR2 SQIVND (reference sequence). With 60 Vbeta and 13 Jbeta primers, the PCR was carried out. Profiled with immunoSEQ multiplex PCR; TCRdb holds only in-frame clones, not every one. The sample has some 180,000 clones; 70% to 85% are singletons. The sequenced sample was PBMCs. This chain connects TRBV19 to TRBJ2-1, with 12 bases that match TRBD2. This receptor was identified in a girl aged 2-15 years in good health and CMV-seropositive. Written as DNA, the CDR3 is TGTGCCAGTAGTCCCCAGACTAGCGGGGGACTTCTGCCTGAGCAGTTCTTC. It codes for CASSPQTSGGLLPEQFF.